Detailed here is one T cell receptor (beta chain). Its antigen is as yet unknown. CDR1 and CDR2 (germline): MGHDK, SYGVNS. The V gene lost 6 bases and the J gene lost 2 bases, with 13 bases spanning the gap. The CDR3 has 14 amino acids. TCRdb's copy holds only in-frame clones and misses some; the assay was immunoSEQ multiplex PCR. The top ten hold nearly 0.35% of the sample, which has about 110,000 clones, around 90% seen once. The sample belongs to a study of Tregs in tolerant kidney transplant recipients. Unstimulated regulatory T cells (CD4+CD25+CD127-), CD4+CD25- non-regulatory cells, CD4 and CD8 cells were FACS-sorted from thawed PBMCs. Study conclusions and caveats: The small number of patients limits these findings pending further validation. Some patients' samples used different primers over time, so nucleotide sequences weren't comparable.

The sequence was collected from a human donor who received a combined kidney and bone marrow transplant. The chain links TRBV25-1 to TRBJ1-2; D possibly corresponds to TRBD1 (5 bases). Material: CD4+ T cells from blood, obtained before the transplant. The CDR3 reads CASSHGQKNYGYTF. The CDR3 coding sequence is TGTGCCAGCAGCCATGGACAAAAAAACTATGGCTACACCTTC.